This T cell receptor (beta chain) emerged from a study of cytomegalovirus exposure and HLA in healthy donors. Study context: The study's early data release held some 85 million unique TCRs from HLA-typed donors.

The PCR contained 60 Vbeta and 13 Jbeta primers. Sequencing was performed with immunoSEQ multiplex PCR; in TCRdb, only in-frame clones are kept and a portion is missing. Here the sample spans about 130,000 clones, 80% to 90% being singletons. The CDR3 has 14 residues. The V segment lost 4 bases and the J segment 5 bases; nucleotides outside the gene matches: 7. The germline CDR1 and CDR2 sequences are MNHNS and SASEGT. In the case of this clone: Its antigen is unidentified.

Findings and limits, study-wide: More clonal expansion characterized HLA-associated TCR beta chains than equally common others in a later analysis. Cytomegalovirus-associated TCR beta chains were listed, numbering 150 to 200. It was reported that TCR beta sequences correctly inferred the HLA-A and HLA-B alleles for most subjects.

The clonotype originates from a male donor in good health and CMV-seropositive. The chain recombines TRBV6-1 with TRBJ1-2, with 7 positions matching TRBD1. The source material was PBMCs. CDR3 bases: TGTGCCAGCAGTGGAGACAGGGATGGTTATGGCTACACCTTC. Translated: CASSGDRDGYGYTF.